This T cell receptor beta chain emerged from a study of OX40 agonist ivuxolimab in advanced cancers. Study overall: The drug used for patients, ivuxolimab, was an agonistic anti-OX40 (CD134) antibody. A male proportion of 82.7% was recorded, with mean age approximately 64 years and range roughly 23 to 85. General study results and limits: The work left the antigen specificity of expanded peripheral T cells undetermined. Part of the nonresponder group also had normalized T-cell clonal expansion that was low.

This clone has only a few counts. Its matching antigen is unknown. The method was immunoSEQ multiplex PCR; TCRdb's version includes in-frame clones alone and lacks a portion of them. Altogether 60,000 to 70,000 clones are present, about 88% being singletons, with the ten largest covering around 0.6%. V trimming: 5 bases; J trimming: 4 bases; junction bases outside the gene matches: 4. CDR1 and CDR2 (germline): SGHNT, YYREEE (reference sequence). The CDR3 consists of 13 residues. Sequenced here: CD4+ or CD8+ T cells sorted from blood, sampled in a trial of the OX40 agonist ivuxolimab. The V call is TRBV5-4, the J call TRBJ2-5, with 8 bases aligning to TRBD1. This TCR came from an adult with an advanced solid tumor such as melanoma, head and neck, liver or kidney cancer. The CDR3 here is CASRDDRGETQYF. The CDR3, as DNA: TGTGCCAGCAGAGACGACAGGGGAGAGACCCAGTACTTC. Based on the CDR3 plus reference TRBV5-4 and TRBJ2-5, the full variable domain is ETGVTQSPTHLIKTRGQQVTLRCSSQSGHNTVSWYQQALGQGPQFIFQYYREEENGRGNFPPRFSGLQFPNYSSELNVNALELDDSALYLCASRDDRGETQYFGPGTRLLVL.